Presented here are 13 T cell receptor beta chains from one specimen sequenced in a study of cytomegalovirus exposure and HLA in healthy donors. The PCR had 60 Vbeta and 13 Jbeta primers. Measured with immunoSEQ multiplex PCR; TCRdb has only the in-frame clones, and not every one. This sample's clone table lists approximately 96,000 clones. The specimen sequenced was PBMCs. Receptors originate from a girl between 10 and 17 years old in good health and CMV-seropositive.

The chain has TRBV2 and TRBJ1-5; D is unclear. CDR3 length: 16 amino acids. Trimming shortened V by 1 base and J by 1 base, and 11 bases separated the two germline ends. Per germline, CDR1 SNHLY and CDR2 FYNNEI. CDR3: CASSEGGGPSNQPQHF. CDR3 sequence (DNA): TGTGCCAGCAGTGAAGGGGGAGGACCAAGCAATCAGCCCCAGCATTTT.

J is TRBJ2-5 and V is TRBV4-1; 7 nucleotides line up with TRBD2. Trimming cost V 4 bases and J 4 bases; bases outside gene matches: 9. The length of the CDR3 is 15 residues. Germline V gives CDR1 MGHRA, CDR2 YSYEKL. CDR3 protein: CASSRTAGVRETQYF. In DNA, the CDR3 is TGCGCCAGCAGCCGGACGGCGGGGGTGCGAGAGACCCAGTACTTC.

The chain couples TRBV4-1 to TRBJ2-1; 11 nucleotides align to TRBD2. CDR1 MGHRA and CDR2 YSYEKL come from the germline V gene. J was trimmed by 3 bases and V by 0 bases; bases with no gene match: 1. The CDR3 is made up of 16 amino acids. The DNA for the CDR3 is TGCGCCAGCAGCCAAGAACTAGCGGGGGTCTACAATGAGCAGTTCTTC. Its translation is CASSQELAGVYNEQFF.

V is TRBV5-5 and J is TRBJ2-2; 11 nucleotides match TRBD1. The CDR3 contains 15 residues. From germline, CDR1 is SGHKS and CDR2 YYEKEE (reference sequence). V gave up 5 bases and J gave up 7 bases; unmatched junction bases: 7. The CDR3 here is CASRLRTGGNGELFF. In DNA, the CDR3 is TGTGCCAGCAGATTGAGGACAGGGGGCAACGGGGAGCTGTTTTTT.

The chain has TRBV5-1 and TRBJ2-4, with 9 bases identical to TRBD1. J gave up 7 bases and V 6 bases, and 8 bases lay outside the gene matches. The germline gives CDR1 SGHRS, CDR2 YFSETQ. The CDR3 runs 14 residues. The CDR3: CASNPGQGGNIQYF. CDR3 nucleotide sequence: TGCGCCAGCAACCCGGGACAGGGAGGGAACATTCAGTACTTC.

The chain links TRBV7-3 to TRBJ2-5, with TRBD1 matching 7 bases. J gave up 3 bases and V 3 bases, and 1 base lay outside the gene matches. CDR1 and CDR2 (germline): SGHTA, FQGTGA. The CDR3 covers 13 residues. The CDR3 protein is CASSFQGEETQYF. CDR3 sequence (DNA): TGTGCCAGCAGCTTCCAGGGGGAAGAGACCCAGTACTTC.

The chain is built from TRBV4-3 and TRBJ2-5; TRBD2 matches 9 bases. Germline CDR1 is LGHNA and CDR2 is YSLEER. There are 17 residues in the CDR3. Germline trimming cut 0 bases from V and 1 base from J; bases unmatched to any gene: 6. CDR3 sequence: CASSQDVLAGFQETQYF. CDR3 coding DNA: TGCGCCAGCAGCCAAGATGTGCTAGCGGGGTTCCAAGAGACCCAGTACTTC.

The V call is TRBV11-3, the J call TRBJ1-3; D is undetermined. Germline V gene lookup returns CDR1 SGHNT and CDR2 YENEEA. The V gene lost 3 bases and the J gene lost 0 bases, with 9 bases spanning the gap. The CDR3 runs 15 residues. The CDR3 region is CASSFIGGSGNTIYF. The DNA for the CDR3 is TGTGCCAGCAGCTTTATTGGAGGCTCTGGAAACACCATATATTTT.

The gene calls are TRBV7-9 and TRBJ1-4, with D possibly matching TRBD1 (5 bases). V dropped 5 bases and J dropped 7 bases, with 23 bases sitting between them. Germline CDR1 is SEHNR and CDR2 is FQNEAQ (reference sequence). This CDR3 is built from 17 residues. Here the CDR3 reads CASSHSLWGVDREKLFF. The CDR3, as DNA: TGTGCCAGCAGCCATTCATTGTGGGGGGTGGATCGTGAAAAACTGTTTTTT. Supplemented by reference TRBV7-9 and TRBJ1-4, the full variable domain reads DTGVSQNPRHKITKRGQNVTFRCDPISEHNRLYWYRQTLGQGPEFLTYFQNEAQLEKSRLLSDRFSAERPKGSFSTLEIQRTEQGDSAMYLCASSHSLWGVDREKLFFGSGTQLSVL.

This chain uses TRBV4-2 with TRBJ1-2; no firm D call. The V end lost 0 bases, the J end lost 3 bases, and 5 bases lay between the germline ends. The CDR3 extends over 13 amino acids. The V gene's germline CDR1 is LGHNA and CDR2 YNFKEQ. The CDR3 spells CASSQEADYGYTF. CDR3 nucleotides: TGTGCCAGCAGCCAAGAGGCAGACTATGGCTACACCTTC.

The rearrangement uses TRBV4-1 and TRBJ1-1; D ambiguous. V dropped 0 bases and J dropped 3 bases, with 8 bases sitting between them. The CDR3 has 14 amino acids. Per germline, CDR1 MGHRA and CDR2 YSYEKL. The CDR3 region is CASSQEVQYTEAFF. The CDR3 nucleotides are TGCGCCAGCAGCCAAGAAGTACAGTACACTGAAGCTTTCTTT.

The chain recombines TRBV7-2 with TRBJ1-2; the match to TRBD1 covers 7 bases. Germline-derived CDR1 and CDR2 are SGHTA and FQGNSA. This CDR3 is 16 amino acids long. V lost 5 bases, J lost 4 bases, and 13 bases stayed unmatched. As DNA, the CDR3 is TGTGCCAGCAGCGTAAAACAGGGGTCGGGCGGCTATGGCTACACCTTC. Amino acids: CASSVKQGSGGYGYTF.

The V and J genes are TRBV5-1 and TRBJ1-6; perhaps TRBD1 as D (5 bases). The CDR3 spans 20 residues. Trimming removed 4 bases from V and 0 bases from J, with 23 bases in between. Germline V lookup: CDR1 SGHRS, CDR2 YFSETQ. This CDR3 is CASSELAATEYNSYNSPLHF. The CDR3 region has the DNA TGCGCCAGCAGCGAACTAGCTGCGACAGAATATAACTCCTATAATTCACCCCTCCACTTT. The entire variable domain, with the rest obtained from reference TRBV5-1 and TRBJ1-6, is as follows: KAGVTQTPRYLIKTRGQQVTLSCSPISGHRSVSWYQQTPGQGLQFLFEYFSETQRNKGNFPGRFSGRQFSNSRSEMNVSTLELGDSALYLCASSELAATEYNSYNSPLHFGNGTRLTVT.